The 20 T cell receptor beta chains below all came from one sample that was sequenced in a study of T cell responses to AZD1222 COVID-19 vaccine. Profiled with immunoSEQ multiplex PCR; TCRdb holds only in-frame clones, not every one. The table includes approximately 180,000 clones, around 90% detected once. Specimen: peripheral blood, collected on day 0 of AZD1222 vaccination. Receptors originate from an adult in good health.

V and J are TRBV2 and TRBJ1-2; no clear D gene. The V gene lost 2 bases and the J gene lost 7 bases, with 17 bases spanning the gap. This CDR3 comprises 15 residues. Germline CDR1 and CDR2: SNHLY and FYNNEI. CDR3 bases: TGTGCCAGCAGTGAAAGTCCAGGTCCTGTCGGTGGCTACACCTTC. Translated, it gives CASSESPGPVGGYTF.

This clone was observed a few times. The chain couples TRBV10-3 to TRBJ2-1, with 11 bases aligning to TRBD2. The germline V gene encodes CDR1 ENHRY and CDR2 SYGVKD. Germline trimming cut 0 bases from V and 5 bases from J; bases unmatched to any gene: 3. CDR3 length equals 16 residues. CDR3 sequence reads: CAISESGLAVHNEQFF. The CDR3 DNA sequence: TGTGCCATCAGTGAGTCGGGACTAGCGGTGCACAATGAGCAGTTCTTC.

This clone showed up just once. The chain joins TRBV7-2 to TRBJ2-7, with 7 bases identical to TRBD2. Germline V CDR1 and CDR2: SGHTA, FQGNSA. The CDR3 extends over 15 amino acids. The trim removed 5 bases at V and 0 bases at J, leaving 7 bases unmatched. In DNA form, the CDR3 reads TGTGCCAGCAGCCCCCAGAGCGGGAACTCCTACGAGCAGTACTTC. Amino acids: CASSPQSGNSYEQYF. Together with reference TRBV7-2 and TRBJ2-7, the CDR3 gives the full variable domain: GAGVSQSPSNKVTEKGKDVELRCDPISGHTALYWYRQSLGQGLEFLIYFQGNSAPDKSGLPSDRFSAERTGGSVSTLTIQRTQQEDSAVYLCASSPQSGNSYEQYFGPGTRLTVT.

The CDR3, as DNA: TGTGCCAGCAGCGTTGACGGGAGCACAGATACGCAGTATTTT. It yields the protein CASSVDGSTDTQYF. The V gene is TRBV9, the J gene TRBJ2-3; no reliable D call. Germline CDR1 SGDLS, CDR2 YYNGEE. This CDR3 region has 14 residues. V lost 2 bases to trimming and J lost 0 bases, with 7 bases between them.

The chain uses TRBV19 and TRBJ2-3, with 7 bases matching TRBD2. This CDR3 spans 15 amino acids. Losses at the gene ends were 3 bases for V and 3 bases for J; bases not matched to a gene: 6. In germline, CDR1 is LNHDA, CDR2 SQIVND (reference sequence). The CDR3, as DNA: TGTGCCAGTAGTATCGGACTAGTTCCTACAGATACGCAGTATTTT. It is translated as CASSIGLVPTDTQYF.

The chain joins TRBV2 to TRBJ2-7; 11 positions agree with TRBD1. The germline V gene has CDR1 SNHLY and CDR2 FYNNEI. The J segment lost 2 bases and the V segment lost 6 bases, leaving 3 bases of the junction unmatched. The CDR3 is 14 amino acids. The CDR3 coding sequence is TGTGCCAGCAGACCGGGACAGGGGGCCTACGAGCAGTACTTC. Amino acid sequence: CASRPGQGAYEQYF.

V usage is TRBV5-5 and J usage is TRBJ2-1; 7 nucleotides agree with TRBD2. The CDR3 is 16 amino acids. V lost 4 bases and J lost 4; bases outside the gene matches: 11. Per germline, CDR1 SGHKS and CDR2 YYEKEE (reference sequence). The CDR3 sequence: CASSLRGDQYYNEQFF. As DNA, the CDR3 is TGTGCCAGCAGCCTCCGGGGGGACCAGTATTACAATGAGCAGTTCTTC. The variable domain in full, with the rest retrieved from reference TRBV5-5 and TRBJ2-1, is DAGVTQSPTHLIKTRGQQVTLRCSPISGHKSVSWYQQVLGQGPQFIFQYYEKEERGRGNFPDRFSARQFPNYSSELNVNALLLGDSALYLCASSLRGDQYYNEQFFGPGTRLTVL.

The chain links TRBV23-1 to TRBJ1-5; 10 bases are shared with TRBD1. TRBV23-1 is labeled an ORF, and its function is uncertain. V shed 0 bases and J 3 bases; nucleotides not matched to a gene: 14. The CDR3 length is 20 residues. CDR3: CASSQSEQKSGTGDNQPQHF. CDR3 DNA sequence: TGCGCCAGCAGTCAATCGGAACAAAAATCCGGGACAGGGGACAATCAGCCCCAGCATTTT.

This chain links TRBV19 with TRBJ2-3; 9 nucleotides match TRBD1. The J segment lost 8 bases and the V segment lost 10 bases, leaving 22 bases of the junction unmatched. The V gene's germline CDR1 is LNHDA and CDR2 SQIVND (reference sequence). The CDR3 loop spans 17 amino acids. The CDR3 nucleotides read TGTGCCACTACGGCGCCCACCGGGACAGGGTCCCCCGGTACGCAGTATTTT. Translating it yields CATTAPTGTGSPGTQYF.

The genes are TRBV7-9 and TRBJ2-3; possible D gene TRBD1, 6 bases. The CDR3 is 15 amino acids. V lost 5 bases and J 0 bases, leaving 12 bases between the germline ends. Per the germline V gene, CDR1 is SEHNR and CDR2 is FQNEAQ (reference sequence). The CDR3 DNA sequence: TGTGCCAGCAGCCCGAACAGGGCCAGCACAGATACGCAGTATTTT. Translating it yields CASSPNRASTDTQYF.

This rearrangement joins TRBV10-3 to TRBJ1-1; TRBD1 might be the D (6 bases). This CDR3 spans 15 amino acids. Trimming removed 5 bases at V and 1 base at J, with 14 bases between. Germline CDR1 is ENHRY and CDR2 is SYGVKD. The CDR3 is CAISPDGGRNTEAFF. The CDR3 DNA reads TGTGCCATCAGTCCAGACGGGGGGCGGAACACTGAAGCTTTCTTT.

The chain recombines TRBV19 with TRBJ2-3, with 13 bases fitting TRBD2. Germline V gives CDR1 LNHDA, CDR2 SQIVND (reference sequence). The ends lost 5 bases at V and 8 bases at J; junction bases unmatched: 10. The CDR3 sequence is 16 residues long. The CDR3 nucleotides are TGTGCCAGTAGTTCCTACGGACTAGCGGGAGTAGGTACGCAGTATTTT. The encoded protein is CASSSYGLAGVGTQYF.

This clone was seen a few times. The chain recombines TRBV2 with TRBJ2-7; TRBD2 agrees at 8 bases. CDR1 and CDR2 (germline): SNHLY, FYNNEI. V trimming: 8 bases; J trimming: 2 bases; junction bases outside the gene matches: 17. This CDR3 contains 17 residues. CDR3 bases: TGTGCCAGCTCCGGGGGGGCTAGCCGATTGAATGCCTACGAGCAGTACTTC. It yields the protein CASSGGASRLNAYEQYF.

The V gene is TRBV1, the J gene TRBJ1-2; the D segment call TRBD1 is taken from the table without a DNA check. TRBV1 is annotated as a pseudogene. The CDR3 runs 17 residues. The CDR3 bases are TGCACCAGCAGCCAAGGGTACTCAGGGGGCGATTTCGGTGGCTACACCTTC. Translation: CTSSQGYSGGDFGGYTF.

This chain links TRBV5-1 with TRBJ2-7, with 7 bases aligning to TRBD1. CDR3 length: 14 amino acids. Germline V gene lookup returns CDR1 SGHRS and CDR2 YFSETQ. Losses at the gene ends were 2 bases for V and 2 bases for J; bases not matched to a gene: 4. CDR3 sequence (DNA): TGCGCCAGCAGCTTAACAGGGGTTGCCTACGAGCAGTACTTC. Translated: CASSLTGVAYEQYF.

The rearrangement links TRBV4-2 to TRBJ2-1; 7 bases agree with TRBD2. The CDR3 contains 15 residues. Trimming cost V 1 base and J 12 bases; bases outside gene matches: 12. The V gene's germline CDR1 is LGHNA and CDR2 YNFKEQ. Here the CDR3 DNA reads TGTGCCAGCAGCCAAGCCAGGACTAGTTCGTTAGGGCAGTTCTTC. Amino acid sequence: CASSQARTSSLGQFF.

The J gene is TRBJ2-5, the V gene TRBV6-2 or TRBV6-3; 7 bases fit TRBD2. The CDR3 extends over 16 amino acids. With V trimmed by 4 bases and J by 5 bases, 13 bases remained unmatched. Germline CDR1 and CDR2: MNHEY and SVGEGT. The CDR3 reads CASSSRGRGARETQYF. In DNA form, the CDR3 reads TGTGCCAGCAGTTCCCGAGGGAGGGGCGCCAGGGAGACCCAGTACTTC.

This rearrangement joins TRBV5-4 to TRBJ2-3; D is undetermined. This CDR3 region has 16 residues. In germline, CDR1 is SGHNT, CDR2 YYREEE (reference sequence). Trimming left V 0 bases short and J 2 bases short, with 13 bases between. CDR3 loop: CASSLGTQPFTDTQYF. The CDR3 DNA is TGTGCCAGCAGCTTGGGGACGCAACCTTTCACAGATACGCAGTATTTT.

V and J are TRBV5-1 and TRBJ1-3; D gene unclear. Germline V gives CDR1 SGHRS, CDR2 YFSETQ. The CDR3 spans 13 residues. V lost 1 base, J lost 3 bases, and 5 bases lay in between. Here the CDR3 reads CASSLHHGNTIYF. CDR3 bases: TGCGCCAGCAGCTTGCACCATGGAAACACCATATATTTT.

V is TRBV25-1 and J is TRBJ1-1; D gene uncertain. This CDR3 contains 13 residues. Trimming pared 10 bases from V and 1 base from J, leaving 13 bases between. Germline CDR1 MGHDK, CDR2 SYGVNS. In DNA, the CDR3 is TGTGCCACCGAAGGGCGGTCGAACACTGAAGCTTTCTTT. It translates to CATEGRSNTEAFF.